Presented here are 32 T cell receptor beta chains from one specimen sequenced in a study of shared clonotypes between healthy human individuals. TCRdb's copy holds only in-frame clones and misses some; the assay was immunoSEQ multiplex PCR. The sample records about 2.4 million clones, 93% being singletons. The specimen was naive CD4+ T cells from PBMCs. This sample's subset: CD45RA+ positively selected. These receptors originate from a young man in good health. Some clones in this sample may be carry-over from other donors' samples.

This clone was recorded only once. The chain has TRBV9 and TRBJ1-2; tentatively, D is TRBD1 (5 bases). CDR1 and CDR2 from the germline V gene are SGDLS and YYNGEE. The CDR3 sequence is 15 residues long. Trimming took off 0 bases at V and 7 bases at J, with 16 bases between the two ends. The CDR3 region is CASSVEARAKSGYTF. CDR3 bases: TGTGCCAGCAGCGTAGAAGCCAGGGCGAAGAGTGGCTACACCTTC.

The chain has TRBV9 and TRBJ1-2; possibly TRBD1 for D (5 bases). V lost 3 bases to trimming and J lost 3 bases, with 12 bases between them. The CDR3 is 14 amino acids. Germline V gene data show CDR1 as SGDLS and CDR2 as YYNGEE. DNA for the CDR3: TGTGCCAGCAGCGCTCCCGACAGTTACTATGGCTACACCTTC. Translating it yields CASSAPDSYYGYTF.

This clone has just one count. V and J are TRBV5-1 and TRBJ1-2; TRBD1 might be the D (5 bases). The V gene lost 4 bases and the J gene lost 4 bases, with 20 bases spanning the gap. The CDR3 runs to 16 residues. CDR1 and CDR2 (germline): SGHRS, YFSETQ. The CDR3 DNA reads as TGCGCCAGCAGCCCCATTACTTCGGGGGGATCCTATGGCTACACCTTC. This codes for CASSPITSGGSYGYTF.

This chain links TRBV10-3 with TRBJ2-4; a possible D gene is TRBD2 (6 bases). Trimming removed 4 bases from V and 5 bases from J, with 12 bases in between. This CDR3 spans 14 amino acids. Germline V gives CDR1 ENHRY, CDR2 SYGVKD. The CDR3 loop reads CAISAGLVQNIQYF. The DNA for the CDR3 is TGTGCCATCAGTGCGGGACTGGTTCAAAACATTCAGTACTTC.

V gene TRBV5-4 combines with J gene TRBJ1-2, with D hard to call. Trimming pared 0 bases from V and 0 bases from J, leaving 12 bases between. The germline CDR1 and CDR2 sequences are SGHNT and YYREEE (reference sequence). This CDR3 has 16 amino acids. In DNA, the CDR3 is TGTGCCAGCAGCTTGGCCCCATACAGTGCTAACTATGGCTACACCTTC. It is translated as CASSLAPYSANYGYTF.

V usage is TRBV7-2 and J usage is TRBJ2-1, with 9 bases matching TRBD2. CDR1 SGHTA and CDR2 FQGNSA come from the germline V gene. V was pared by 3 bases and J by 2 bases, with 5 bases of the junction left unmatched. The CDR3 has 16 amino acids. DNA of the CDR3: TGTGCCAGCAGCTTTTCGGCTAGCGGGGCCTACAATGAGCAGTTCTTC. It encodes CASSFSASGAYNEQFF.

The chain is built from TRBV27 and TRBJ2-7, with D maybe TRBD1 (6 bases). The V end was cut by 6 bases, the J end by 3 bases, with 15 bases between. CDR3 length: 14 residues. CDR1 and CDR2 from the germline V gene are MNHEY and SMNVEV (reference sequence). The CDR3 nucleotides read TGTGCCAGCAGCTTAGCCCGGGACAACTACGAGCAGTACTTC. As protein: CASSLARDNYEQYF.

CDR3 loop: CSVDSGRVGETQYF. The CDR3 DNA sequence: TGCAGCGTTGACTCAGGGAGGGTGGGAGAGACCCAGTACTTC. V and J are TRBV29-1 and TRBJ2-5, with TRBD2 matching 7 bases. The V gene's germline CDR1 is SQVTM and CDR2 ANQGSEA. The CDR3 is 14 residues long. Trimming took 3 bases from V and 4 from J; bases not matched to a gene: 8.

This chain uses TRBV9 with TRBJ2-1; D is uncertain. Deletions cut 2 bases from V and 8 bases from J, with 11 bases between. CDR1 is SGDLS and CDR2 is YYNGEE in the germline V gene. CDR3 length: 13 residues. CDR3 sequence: CASSVGPWDEQFF. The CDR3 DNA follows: TGTGCCAGCAGCGTGGGCCCTTGGGATGAGCAGTTCTTC.

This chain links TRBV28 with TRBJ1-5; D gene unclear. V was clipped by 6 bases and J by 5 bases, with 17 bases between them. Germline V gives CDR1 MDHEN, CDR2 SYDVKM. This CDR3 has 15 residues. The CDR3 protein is CASSHGRRYDQPQHF. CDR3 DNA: TGTGCCAGCAGCCACGGACGGCGATATGATCAGCCCCAGCATTTT.

The CDR3 spells CATSTRDMAADTQYF. The CDR3 bases are TGTGCCACCAGCACCCGGGACATGGCAGCAGATACGCAGTATTTT. V and J are TRBV15 and TRBJ2-3, with a weak D call TRBD1 (6 bases). Trimming pared 4 bases from V and 4 bases from J, leaving 15 bases between. The germline gives CDR1 LNHNV, CDR2 YYDKDF (reference sequence). The CDR3 contains 15 residues.

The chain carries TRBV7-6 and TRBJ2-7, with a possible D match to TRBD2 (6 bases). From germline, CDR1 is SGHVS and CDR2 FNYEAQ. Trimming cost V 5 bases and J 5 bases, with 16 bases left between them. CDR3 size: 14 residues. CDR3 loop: CASSRTLANNEQYF. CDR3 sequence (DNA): TGTGCCAGCAGCCGCACGCTAGCGAATAACGAGCAGTACTTC.

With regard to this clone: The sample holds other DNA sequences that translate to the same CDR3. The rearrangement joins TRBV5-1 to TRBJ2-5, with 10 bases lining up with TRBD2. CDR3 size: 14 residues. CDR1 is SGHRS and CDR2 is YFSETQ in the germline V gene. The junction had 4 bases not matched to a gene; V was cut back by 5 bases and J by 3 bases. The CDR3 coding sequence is TGCGCCAGCAGTACCGGACTAGCGGAAGAGACCCAGTACTTC. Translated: CASSTGLAEETQYF. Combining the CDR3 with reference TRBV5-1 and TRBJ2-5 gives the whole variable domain KAGVTQTPRYLIKTRGQQVTLSCSPISGHRSVSWYQQTPGQGLQFLFEYFSETQRNKGNFPGRFSGRQFSNSRSEMNVSTLELGDSALYLCASSTGLAEETQYFGPGTRLLVL.

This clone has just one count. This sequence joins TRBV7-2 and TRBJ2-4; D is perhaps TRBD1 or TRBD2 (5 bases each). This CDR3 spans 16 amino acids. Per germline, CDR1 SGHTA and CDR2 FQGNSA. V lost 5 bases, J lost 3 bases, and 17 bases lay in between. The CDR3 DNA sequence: TGTGCCAGCAGCCTCTCCGGGACCAATCTCAAAAACATTCAGTACTTC. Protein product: CASSLSGTNLKNIQYF. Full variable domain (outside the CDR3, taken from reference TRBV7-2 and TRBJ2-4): GAGVSQSPSNKVTEKGKDVELRCDPISGHTALYWYRQSLGQGLEFLIYFQGNSAPDKSGLPSDRFSAERTGGSVSTLTIQRTQQEDSAVYLCASSLSGTNLKNIQYFGAGTRLSVL.

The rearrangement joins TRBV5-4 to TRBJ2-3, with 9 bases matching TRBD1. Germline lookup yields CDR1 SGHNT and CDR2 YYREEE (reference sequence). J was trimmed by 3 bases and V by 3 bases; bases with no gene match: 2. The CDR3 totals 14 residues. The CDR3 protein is CASSSQGATDTQYF. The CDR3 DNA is TGTGCCAGCAGCTCACAGGGGGCTACAGATACGCAGTATTTT. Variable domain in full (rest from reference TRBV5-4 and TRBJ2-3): ETGVTQSPTHLIKTRGQQVTLRCSSQSGHNTVSWYQQALGQGPQFIFQYYREEENGRGNFPPRFSGLQFPNYSSELNVNALELDDSALYLCASSSQGATDTQYFGPGTRLTVL.

CDR3 sequence (DNA): TGCGCCAGCAGCCATAACAGCGGTAGCTCCTACAATGAGCAGTTCTTC. Its protein product is CASSHNSGSSYNEQFF. The chain recombines TRBV4-1 with TRBJ2-1; D may be TRBD2 (5 bases). The V end lost 3 bases, the J end lost 0 bases, and 12 bases lay between the germline ends. The CDR3 totals 16 residues. Per germline, CDR1 MGHRA and CDR2 YSYEKL.

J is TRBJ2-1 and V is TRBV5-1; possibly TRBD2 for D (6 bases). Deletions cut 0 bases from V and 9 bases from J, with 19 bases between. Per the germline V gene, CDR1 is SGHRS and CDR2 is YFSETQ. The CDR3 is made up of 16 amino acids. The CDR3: CASSLAIGTVRVEQFF. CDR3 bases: TGCGCCAGCAGCTTGGCTATTGGGACTGTCCGTGTTGAGCAGTTCTTC.

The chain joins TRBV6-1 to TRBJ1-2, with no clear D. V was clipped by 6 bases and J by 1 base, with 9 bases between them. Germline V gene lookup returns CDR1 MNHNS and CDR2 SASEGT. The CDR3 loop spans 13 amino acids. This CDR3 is CASSHTDNYGYTF. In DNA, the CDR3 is TGTGCCAGCAGCCACACAGATAACTATGGCTACACCTTC.

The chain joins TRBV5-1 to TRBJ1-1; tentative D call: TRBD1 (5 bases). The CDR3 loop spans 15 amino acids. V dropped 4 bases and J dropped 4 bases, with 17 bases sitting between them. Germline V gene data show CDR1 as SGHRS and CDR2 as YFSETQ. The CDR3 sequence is CASSLGTPISTEAFF. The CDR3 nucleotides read TGCGCCAGCAGCCTCGGGACCCCAATCAGCACTGAAGCTTTCTTT.

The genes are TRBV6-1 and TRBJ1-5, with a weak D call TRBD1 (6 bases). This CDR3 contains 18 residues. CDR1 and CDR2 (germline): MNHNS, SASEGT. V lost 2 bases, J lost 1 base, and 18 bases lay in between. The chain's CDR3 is CASSELGGGRKSNQPQHF. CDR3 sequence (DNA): TGTGCCAGCAGTGAATTGGGTGGGGGCCGAAAGAGCAATCAGCCCCAGCATTTT.

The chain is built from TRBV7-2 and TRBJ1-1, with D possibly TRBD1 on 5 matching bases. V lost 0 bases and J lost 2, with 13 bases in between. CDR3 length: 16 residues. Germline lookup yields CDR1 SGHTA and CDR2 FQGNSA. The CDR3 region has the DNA TGTGCCAGCAGCTTAGCGAATCTTCAGGGAAACACTGAAGCTTTCTTT. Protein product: CASSLANLQGNTEAFF.

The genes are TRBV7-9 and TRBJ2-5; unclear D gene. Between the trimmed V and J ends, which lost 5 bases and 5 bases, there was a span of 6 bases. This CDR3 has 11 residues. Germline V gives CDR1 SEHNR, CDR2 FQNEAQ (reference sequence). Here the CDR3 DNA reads TGTGCCAGCAGCCCATCGGAGACCCAGTACTTC. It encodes CASSPSETQYF.

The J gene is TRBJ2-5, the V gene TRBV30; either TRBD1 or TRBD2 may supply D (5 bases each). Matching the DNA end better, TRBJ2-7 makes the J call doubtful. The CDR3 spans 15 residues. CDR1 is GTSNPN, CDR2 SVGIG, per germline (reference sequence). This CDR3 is CAWSVRDAGYYEQYF. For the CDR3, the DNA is TGTGCCTGGAGTGTACGGGACGCAGGATACTACGAGCAGTACTTC.

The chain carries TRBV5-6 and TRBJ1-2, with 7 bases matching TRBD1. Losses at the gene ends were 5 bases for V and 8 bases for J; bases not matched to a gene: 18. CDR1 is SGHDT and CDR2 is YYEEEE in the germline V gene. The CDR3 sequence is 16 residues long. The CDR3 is CASSRRGPHVIGGYTF. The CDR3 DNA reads TGTGCCAGCAGTCGGAGGGGGCCCCACGTTATTGGAGGCTACACCTTC.

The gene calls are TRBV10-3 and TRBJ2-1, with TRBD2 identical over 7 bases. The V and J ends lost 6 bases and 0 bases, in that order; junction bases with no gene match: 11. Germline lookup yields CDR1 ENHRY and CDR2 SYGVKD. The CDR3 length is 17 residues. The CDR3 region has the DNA TGTGCCATCAGCTCTGCTCCCGGGGGGAGCTCCTACAATGAGCAGTTCTTC. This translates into CAISSAPGGSSYNEQFF.

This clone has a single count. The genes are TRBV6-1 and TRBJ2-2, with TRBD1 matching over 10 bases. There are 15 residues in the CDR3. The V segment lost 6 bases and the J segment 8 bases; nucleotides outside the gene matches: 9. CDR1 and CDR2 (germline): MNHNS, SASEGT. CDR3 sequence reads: CASRDPGQGSGELFF. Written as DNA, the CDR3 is TGTGCCAGCAGGGACCCGGGACAGGGGTCGGGGGAGCTGTTTTTT.

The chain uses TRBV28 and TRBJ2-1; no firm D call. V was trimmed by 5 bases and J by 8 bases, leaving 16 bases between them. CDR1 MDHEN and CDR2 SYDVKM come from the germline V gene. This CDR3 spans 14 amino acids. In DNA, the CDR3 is TGTGCCAGCAGTAAGCCGTACTTGGCTTATGAGCAGTTCTTC. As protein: CASSKPYLAYEQFF.

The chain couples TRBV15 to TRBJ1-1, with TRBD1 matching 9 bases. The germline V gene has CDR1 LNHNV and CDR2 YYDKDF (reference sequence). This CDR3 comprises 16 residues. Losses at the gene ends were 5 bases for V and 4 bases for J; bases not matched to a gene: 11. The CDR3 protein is CATSGRTGVYSTEAFF. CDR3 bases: TGTGCCACCAGCGGAAGGACAGGGGTGTATAGCACTGAAGCTTTCTTT. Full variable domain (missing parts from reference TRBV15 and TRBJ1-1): DAMVIQNPRYQVTQFGKPVTLSCSQTLNHNVMYWYQQKSSQAPKLLFHYYDKDFNNEADTPDNFQSRRPNTSFCFLDIRSPGLGDTAMYLCATSGRTGVYSTEAFFGQGTRLTVV.

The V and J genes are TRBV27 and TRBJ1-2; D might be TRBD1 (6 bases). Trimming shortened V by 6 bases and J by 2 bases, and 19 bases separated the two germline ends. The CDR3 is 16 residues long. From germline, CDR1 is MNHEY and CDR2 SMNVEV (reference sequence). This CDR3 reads CASSLTTTGGNYGYTF. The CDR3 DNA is TGTGCCAGCAGCCTCACCACTACGGGGGGCAACTATGGCTACACCTTC.

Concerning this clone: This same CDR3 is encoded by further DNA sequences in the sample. The CDR3 here is CASSYSTGPSYEQYF. The CDR3 DNA reads TGTGCCAGCAGTTACTCGACAGGGCCCTCCTACGAGCAGTACTTC. V and J are TRBV6-5 and TRBJ2-7, with 7 bases lining up with TRBD1. CDR3 length: 15 amino acids. V gave up 0 bases and J gave up 0 bases; unmatched junction bases: 2. Germline V gives CDR1 MNHEY, CDR2 SVGAGI.

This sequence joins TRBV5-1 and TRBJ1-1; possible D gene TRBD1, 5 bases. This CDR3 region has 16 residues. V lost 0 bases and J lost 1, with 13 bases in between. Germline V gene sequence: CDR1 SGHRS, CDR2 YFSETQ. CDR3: CASSLAEIRGNTEAFF. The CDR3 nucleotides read TGCGCCAGCAGCTTGGCCGAGATAAGGGGGAACACTGAAGCTTTCTTT.

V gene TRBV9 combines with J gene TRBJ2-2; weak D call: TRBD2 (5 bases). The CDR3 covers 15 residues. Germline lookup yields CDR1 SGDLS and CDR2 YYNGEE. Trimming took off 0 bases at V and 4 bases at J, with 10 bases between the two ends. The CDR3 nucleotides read TGTGCCAGCAGCGTAGGAGTAGCGCCCACCGGGGAGCTGTTTTTT. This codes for CASSVGVAPTGELFF.